The 21 T cell receptor beta chains below come from one sample, sequenced in a study of control samples from healthy donors and cancer patients. TCRdb's table, derived via immunoSEQ multiplex PCR, lists solely in-frame clones and lacks some. The repertoire has 120,000 or so clones, around 87% of them found once; the top ten carry approximately 9%. Material for sequencing was blood. These receptors came from a man aged 35-49 years in good health.

The chain has TRBV11-3 and TRBJ1-1, with 9 bases lining up with TRBD1. CDR3 length equals 15 residues. After removal of 5 bases from V and 8 bases from J, the junction contained 12 bases not matched to a gene. The germline CDR1 and CDR2 sequences are SGHNT and YENEEA. The CDR3 nucleotides are TGTGCCAGCAGCGCTACAGGGGGCCTGGGGCTCGAAGCTTTCTTT. Protein sequence: CASSATGGLGLEAFF.

The V gene is TRBV7-2, the J gene TRBJ1-3; D remains ambiguous. The V gene's germline CDR1 is SGHTA and CDR2 FQGNSA. The CDR3 sequence is 14 residues long. V shed 5 bases and J shed 4 bases, with 12 bases lying between them. CDR3 nucleotides: TGTGCCAGCAGCCCGACTTTGTTCGGAAACACCATATATTTT. It specifies CASSPTLFGNTIYF.

Comment on this clone: An end of the junction differs from the germline gene, which may be a read error. This chain connects TRBV30 to TRBJ1-3; D call uncertain. The CDR3 has 14 residues. CDR1 is GTSNPN, CDR2 SVGIG, per germline (reference sequence). The CDR3 coding sequence is TGTGCCTGGGGTGTTGAGCGCTCTGGAAACACCATATATTTT. Its protein is CAWGVERSGNTIYF. Complete variable domain (other parts from reference TRBV30 and TRBJ1-3): SQTIHQWPATLVQPVGSPLSLECTVEGTSNPNLYWYRQAAGRGLQLLFYSVGIGQISSEVPQNLSASRPQDRQFILSSKKLLLSDSGFYLCAWGVERSGNTIYFGEGSWLTVV.

V gene TRBV19 combines with J gene TRBJ2-5; 7 nucleotides align to TRBD2. Germline V gene lookup returns CDR1 LNHDA and CDR2 SQIVND (reference sequence). The V and J ends lost 3 bases and 1 base, in that order; junction bases with no gene match: 8. The CDR3 consists of 16 residues. This CDR3 is CASSMGQGGGQETQYF. The CDR3 nucleotides read TGTGCCAGTAGTATGGGTCAGGGCGGGGGCCAAGAGACCCAGTACTTC.

The rearrangement joins TRBV12-3 or TRBV12-4 to TRBJ1-3, with TRBD1 matching over 7 bases. The CDR3 spans 13 residues. V was pared by 4 bases and J by 5 bases, with 2 bases of the junction left unmatched. DNA of the CDR3: TGTGCCAGCAGTTGGGACAGACGAAACACCATATATTTT. The encoded protein is CASSWDRRNTIYF.

The gene calls are TRBV4-3 and TRBJ2-7, with D tentatively TRBD1 (6 bases). The germline CDR1 and CDR2 sequences are LGHNA and YSLEER. The CDR3 totals 15 residues. V lost 4 bases to trimming and J lost 4 bases, with 17 bases between them. The CDR3 DNA sequence: TGCGCCAGCAGCCGCCCGAAGGGACAAGCTTACGAGCAGTACTTC. Translated: CASSRPKGQAYEQYF.

The chain combines TRBV3-1 (or the pseudogene TRBV3-2) with TRBJ1-1, with D possibly matching TRBD1 (6 bases). V was cut by 1 base and J by 5 bases, with 11 bases left in between. Germline lookup yields CDR1 LGHDT and CDR2 YNNKEL (reference sequence). The CDR3 is made up of 14 amino acids. The chain's CDR3 is CASSQGTGRTEAFF. The DNA of the CDR3 is TGTGCCAGCAGCCAAGGTACAGGGAGAACTGAAGCTTTCTTT.

There are a few counts of this clone. This chain links TRBV4-1 with TRBJ2-1; 9 bases are a match to TRBD2. There are 17 residues in the CDR3. CDR1 and CDR2 (germline): MGHRA, YSYEKL. The V gene end was trimmed by 3 bases and the J gene end by 9 bases; junction bases not matched to a gene: 15. CDR3 sequence: CASSQDFGSGGRGEQFF. In DNA form, the CDR3 reads TGCGCCAGCAGCCAGGACTTTGGGAGCGGGGGGCGTGGTGAGCAGTTCTTC.

This chain connects TRBV11-3 to TRBJ2-2; TRBD2 is a possible D gene (5 bases). Germline CDR1 reads SGHNT; CDR2 reads YENEEA. There are 13 residues in the CDR3. Trimming removed 2 bases from V and 4 bases from J, with 5 bases in between. CDR3 sequence (DNA): TGTGCCAGCAGCTTACGGGGCACCGGGGAGCTGTTTTTT. It translates to CASSLRGTGELFF. The whole variable domain, remainder taken from reference TRBV11-3 and TRBJ2-2, is EAGVVQSPRYKIIEKKQPVAFWCNPISGHNTLYWYLQNLGQGPELLIRYENEEAVDDSQLPKDRFSAERLKGVDSTLKIQPAELGDSAVYLCASSLRGTGELFFGEGSRLTVL.

This clone was seen more than once but under ten times. The rearrangement uses TRBV4-1 and TRBJ1-2, with TRBD1 as a possible D gene (5 bases). Trimming took off 8 bases at V and 5 bases at J, with 18 bases between the two ends. Germline CDR1 and CDR2: MGHRA and YSYEKL. CDR3 length equals 14 residues. CDR3 amino acids: CASYLPGRGYGYTF. The CDR3 bases are TGCGCCAGCTATCTTCCGGGGAGGGGTTATGGCTACACCTTC.

This clone came up a few times. This sequence joins TRBV6-5 and TRBJ2-1, with a weak D call TRBD2 (5 bases). This CDR3 region has 13 residues. Trimming pared 8 bases from V and 4 bases from J, leaving 12 bases between. Germline CDR1 is MNHEY and CDR2 is SVGAGI. The DNA for the CDR3 is TGTGCCAGCCGGCCTAGCTCTTACAATGAGCAGTTCTTC. Its protein is CASRPSSYNEQFF.

The chain carries TRBV9 and TRBJ1-5; tentatively, D is TRBD1 (5 bases). Germline V gives CDR1 SGDLS, CDR2 YYNGEE. The CDR3 loop spans 14 amino acids. V lost 0 bases and J lost 4, with 8 bases in between. The CDR3 nucleotides are TGTGCCAGCAGCGTAGGGTGGGGGAATCAGCCCCAGCATTTT. This encodes CASSVGWGNQPQHF.

This chain joins TRBV5-6 and TRBJ2-7, with unresolved D. CDR3 length equals 14 residues. The germline V gene has CDR1 SGHDT and CDR2 YYEEEE. The V gene lost 5 bases and the J gene lost 2 bases, with 14 bases spanning the gap. CDR3 in amino acids: CASSHQAVAYEQYF. In DNA form, the CDR3 reads TGTGCCAGCAGTCATCAGGCAGTTGCCTACGAGCAGTACTTC.

The chain joins TRBV3-1 (or the pseudogene TRBV3-2) to TRBJ1-5; D remains unclear. V was cut by 0 bases and J by 10 bases, with 10 bases left in between. CDR3 length: 13 residues. Germline lookup yields CDR1 LGHDT and CDR2 YNNKEL (reference sequence). This chain's CDR3 is CASSQDPSGPQHF. The CDR3 DNA follows: TGTGCCAGCAGCCAAGACCCCTCTGGACCCCAGCATTTT.

V and J are TRBV7-6 and TRBJ1-1, with 8 bases lining up with TRBD1. In germline, CDR1 is SGHVS, CDR2 FNYEAQ. CDR3 length equals 16 residues. Losses at the gene ends were 5 bases for V and 5 bases for J; bases not matched to a gene: 13. The DNA for the CDR3 is TGTGCCAGCAGCCTTCCGACAGGGGCGTCGGGAACTGAAGCTTTCTTT. It specifies CASSLPTGASGTEAFF. Full variable domain (remainder filled in from reference TRBV7-6 and TRBJ1-1): GAGVSQSPRYKVTKRGQDVALRCDPISGHVSLYWYRQALGQGPEFLTYFNYEAQQDKSGLPNDRFSAERPEGSISTLTIQRTEQRDSAMYRCASSLPTGASGTEAFFGQGTRLTVV.

The V and J genes are TRBV6-2 or TRBV6-3 and TRBJ2-1; TRBD2 agrees at 15 bases. Germline CDR1 and CDR2: MNHEY and SVGEGT. Germline trimming cut 5 bases from V and 2 bases from J; bases unmatched to any gene: 4. There are 17 residues in the CDR3. CDR3: CASSRTSGGAAYNEQFF. CDR3 nucleotides: TGTGCCAGCAGTAGGACTAGCGGGGGGGCCGCCTACAATGAGCAGTTCTTC.

In the case of this clone: In the same sample, other DNA sequences code for this CDR3. The V gene is TRBV11-3, the J gene TRBJ2-2; 12 bases map to TRBD2. Germline V gene lookup returns CDR1 SGHNT and CDR2 YENEEA. Trimming cost V 5 bases and J 5 bases; bases outside gene matches: 12. This CDR3 is built from 18 residues. The CDR3 DNA follows: TGTGCCAGCAGCGGGATAACTAGCGGGGGGCGTCGAACCGGGGAGCTGTTTTTT. The encoded protein is CASSGITSGGRRTGELFF.

This clone was detected once. The chain employs TRBV5-5 and TRBJ1-4; D not resolved. The V gene's germline CDR1 is SGHKS and CDR2 YYEKEE (reference sequence). The V end lost 1 base, the J end lost 5 bases, and 12 bases lay between the germline ends. This CDR3 spans 15 amino acids. In DNA, the CDR3 is TGTGCCAGCAGCTTGACCCCCTGGGGAAATGAAAAACTGTTTTTT. It codes for CASSLTPWGNEKLFF.

The chain has TRBV6-1 and TRBJ2-7; TRBD2 matches at 7 bases. The CDR3 length is 15 residues. The germline CDR1 and CDR2 sequences are MNHNS and SASEGT. The V and J ends lost 2 bases and 3 bases, in that order; junction bases with no gene match: 7. The CDR3 reads CASSESWRGNYEQYF. The CDR3 DNA is TGTGCCAGCAGTGAATCTTGGCGGGGGAACTACGAGCAGTACTTC.

This chain connects TRBV5-6 to TRBJ2-2, with unresolved D. CDR1 and CDR2 from the germline V gene are SGHDT and YYEEEE. CDR3 length: 14 amino acids. Deletions cut 0 bases from V and 2 bases from J, with 5 bases between. The CDR3 spells CASSLDLNTGELFF. The DNA for the CDR3 is TGTGCCAGCAGCTTGGACCTTAACACCGGGGAGCTGTTTTTT.

The gene calls are TRBV7-2 and TRBJ1-1; maybe TRBD1 (6 bases). Deletions cut 1 base from V and 3 bases from J, with 12 bases between. Germline assignment: CDR1 SGHTA and CDR2 FQGNSA. The CDR3 sequence is 15 residues long. For the CDR3, the DNA is TGTGCCAGCAGCTTAGTTCGGGGGCAAGACACTGAAGCTTTCTTT. This codes for CASSLVRGQDTEAFF.